The 29 T cell receptor beta chains in this list originate from one sample, sequenced in a study of identical twins. MiXCR, applied by TCRdb to the 5' RACE reads, yields one record per CDR3 protein. The sample has 450,000 or so distinct CDR3 sequences; about 14% are singletons. These same data were also listed under a study on yellow fever vaccine responses in identical twins.

The sequenced sample was CD4+ T cells sorted from blood. The receptor source for this set is a woman aged 18 to 35 in good health.

This clonotype was observed a few times. This chain joins TRBV10-3 and TRBJ2-5; TRBD1 agrees at 7 bases. The CDR3 runs to 18 residues. V dropped 11 bases and J dropped 3; count of bases not matched to a gene: 24. Germline V lookup: CDR1 ENHRY, CDR2 SYGVKD. DNA for the CDR3: TGTGCCGGGGCTAGCAGGGGGAGTATATCCCCTACTAAAGAGACCCAGTACTTC. It specifies CAGASRGSISPTKETQYF.

This clonotype showed up just a few times. V gene TRBV9 combines with J gene TRBJ2-1, with 9 bases lining up with TRBD2. V shed 0 bases and J 7 bases; nucleotides not matched to a gene: 11. Germline CDR1 reads SGDLS; CDR2 reads YYNGEE. This CDR3 is 17 amino acids long. The CDR3 nucleotides are TGTGCCAGCAGCGTAGATGGCGGGGGGGCCCTGAGAAATGAGCAGTTCTTC. As protein: CASSVDGGGALRNEQFF. Using reference TRBV9 and TRBJ2-1 for the parts outside the CDR3, the full variable domain is DSGVTQTPKHLITATGQRVTLRCSPRSGDLSVYWYQQSLDQGLQFLIQYYNGEERAKGNILERFSAQQFPDLHSELNLSSLELGDSALYFCASSVDGGGALRNEQFFGPGTRLTVL.

J is TRBJ2-7 and V is TRBV7-6; TRBD2 is a possible D gene (6 bases). The germline gives CDR1 SGHVS, CDR2 FNYEAQ. V lost 4 bases and J lost 2, with 15 bases in between. The CDR3 is 15 amino acids. The CDR3 DNA reads TGTGCCAGCAGCTCTCCTCATCGCGGGACCTACGAGCAGTACTTC. Encoded protein: CASSSPHRGTYEQYF.

V gene TRBV12-3 or TRBV12-4 combines with J gene TRBJ1-6; TRBD1 matches 9 bases. This CDR3 comprises 15 residues. The V segment lost 7 bases and the J segment 4 bases; nucleotides outside the gene matches: 5. The CDR3: CASTFGQGYNSPLHF. CDR3 bases: TGTGCCAGCACCTTCGGACAGGGGTATAATTCACCCCTCCACTTT.

The chain combines TRBV18 with TRBJ1-1; TRBD1 matches 8 bases. V lost 6 bases, J lost 3 bases, and 9 bases stayed unmatched. Germline assignment: CDR1 KGHSH and CDR2 LQKENI. This CDR3 region has 15 residues. This chain's CDR3 is CASSLAGTGYTEAFF. DNA for the CDR3: TGTGCCAGCTCTCTCGCCGGGACAGGCTACACTGAAGCTTTCTTT.

This clonotype turned up a few times. This chain uses TRBV9 with TRBJ1-1; D is uncertain. The ends were cut back, 2 bases at V and 0 bases at J, with 5 bases in the middle. Germline V CDR1 and CDR2: SGDLS, YYNGEE. There are 13 residues in the CDR3. The CDR3 region has the DNA TGTGCCAGCAGCGTTTGGGTGAACACTGAAGCTTTCTTT. Protein sequence: CASSVWVNTEAFF.

This clonotype was found a few times. This chain uses TRBV7-9 with TRBJ2-1; D not certain. CDR1 and CDR2 (germline): SEHNR, FQNEAQ (reference sequence). V was cut by 7 bases and J by 0 bases, with 10 bases left in between. The CDR3 contains 14 residues. This CDR3 is CASTTKSSYNEQFF. CDR3 DNA sequence: TGTGCCAGCACGACGAAGAGCTCCTACAATGAGCAGTTCTTC.

The sample holds a few counts of this clonotype. This chain uses TRBV3-1 with TRBJ2-5; 8 bases fit TRBD2. Germline CDR1 LGHDT, CDR2 YNNKEL (reference sequence). The V and J ends lost 4 bases and 4 bases, in that order; junction bases with no gene match: 8. The CDR3 length is 15 residues. CDR3 amino acids: CASSRERGSPETQYF. DNA for the CDR3: TGTGCCAGCAGCCGGGAGCGGGGGTCCCCAGAGACCCAGTACTTC.

The CDR3 region has the DNA TGTGCCAGCAGTTTCATAGGGGGCACTGAAGCTTTCTTT. Encoded protein: CASSFIGGTEAFF. The chain carries TRBV12-3 or TRBV12-4 and TRBJ1-1; D possibly corresponds to TRBD1 (6 bases). The CDR3 runs 13 residues. Deletions cut 3 bases from V and 4 bases from J, with 9 bases between.

The J gene is TRBJ2-7, the V gene TRBV28; TRBD1 matches at 7 bases. The trim removed 8 bases at V and 6 bases at J, leaving 13 bases unmatched. From germline, CDR1 is MDHEN and CDR2 SYDVKM. The CDR3 sequence is 14 residues long. The CDR3 sequence: CASVPDRRIGEQYF. In DNA, the CDR3 is TGTGCCAGCGTACCGGACAGGCGAATCGGCGAGCAGTACTTC.

This chain connects TRBV19 to TRBJ1-2; TRBD1 might be the D (6 bases). CDR3 length: 16 residues. In germline, CDR1 is LNHDA, CDR2 SQIVND (reference sequence). The V end was cut by 8 bases, the J end by 3 bases, with 22 bases between. The CDR3 DNA sequence: TGTGCCAGTTCCATCCCTCCCCGGGGGCGCTACTATGGCTACACCTTC. Encoded protein: CASSIPPRGRYYGYTF. The variable domain in full, completed from reference TRBV19 and TRBJ1-2, reads DGGITQSPKYLFRKEGQNVTLSCEQNLNHDAMYWYRQDPGQGLRLIYYSQIVNDFQKGDIAEGYSVSREKKESFPLTVTSAQKNPTAFYLCASSIPPRGRYYGYTFGSGTRLTVV.

The rearrangement joins TRBV29-1 to TRBJ2-2; tentatively, D is TRBD2 (7 bases). This CDR3 has 13 residues. With 7 bases removed from V and 7 bases from J, the gap between germline ends came to 16 bases. CDR1 is SQVTM, CDR2 ANQGSEA, per germline. The CDR3 sequence is CSANLGGDGELFF. The CDR3 coding sequence is TGCAGCGCTAATTTAGGGGGGGACGGGGAGCTGTTTTTT.

This clonotype was detected only a few times. V usage is TRBV27 and J usage is TRBJ1-2, with a tentative D call TRBD1 (6 bases). The V end lost 0 bases, the J end lost 3 bases, and 20 bases lay between the germline ends. This CDR3 is built from 18 residues. Germline V CDR1 and CDR2: MNHEY, SMNVEV (reference sequence). CDR3 DNA sequence: TGTGCCAGCAGTTTATCCCGATCGCCGGGGGGGGCTGACTATGGCTACACCTTC. Encoded protein: CASSLSRSPGGADYGYTF.

This clonotype was recorded a few times. This chain joins TRBV12-3 or TRBV12-4 and TRBJ1-1; no reliable D call. The CDR3 extends over 13 amino acids. The V gene lost 2 bases and the J gene lost 7 bases, with 11 bases spanning the gap. The CDR3 is CASSLSGRIEAFF. The CDR3 DNA is TGTGCCAGCAGTTTATCGGGCAGGATTGAAGCTTTCTTT.

A few counts support this clonotype. The rearrangement links TRBV28 to TRBJ2-5; D possibly corresponds to TRBD1 (6 bases). V gave up 6 bases and J gave up 2 bases, with 16 bases separating them. The germline gives CDR1 MDHEN, CDR2 SYDVKM. This CDR3 has 15 residues. CDR3 DNA: TGTGCCAGCAGCATAGAGGGACATGCTCAAGAGACCCAGTACTTC. This encodes CASSIEGHAQETQYF. Full variable domain (remainder filled in from reference TRBV28 and TRBJ2-5): DVKVTQSSRYLVKRTGEKVFLECVQDMDHENMFWYRQDPGLGLRLIYFSYDVKMKEKGDIPEGYSVSREKKERFSLILESASTNQTSMYLCASSIEGHAQETQYFGPGTRLLVL.

This chain links TRBV6-4 with TRBJ2-2; D gene unclear. Germline lookup yields CDR1 MRHNA and CDR2 SNTAGT. The V and J ends lost 2 bases and 4 bases respectively, with 11 bases between them. This CDR3 spans 15 amino acids. CDR3 bases: TGTGCCAGCAGTGACGTCAATCGTGTCACCGGGGAGCTGTTTTTT. It is translated as CASSDVNRVTGELFF.

The chain recombines TRBV6-5 with TRBJ1-2, with TRBD1 matching 7 bases. The trim removed 4 bases at V and 4 bases at J, leaving 18 bases unmatched. CDR3 length: 18 amino acids. Germline lookup yields CDR1 MNHEY and CDR2 SVGAGI. CDR3 amino acids: CASSSQGLRRHSSYGYTF. In DNA form, the CDR3 reads TGTGCCAGCAGTTCACAGGGGCTTCGCCGGCATTCCTCCTATGGCTACACCTTC.

This clonotype was found a few times. V and J are TRBV2 and TRBJ1-4, with TRBD1 as a possible D gene (5 bases). CDR3 size: 14 residues. Germline V gene lookup returns CDR1 SNHLY and CDR2 FYNNEI. The germline V and J ends were trimmed by 5 bases and 4 bases, with 11 bases remaining between them. In DNA, the CDR3 is TGTGCCAGCAGTTCCGGACAACTTAATGAAAAACTGTTTTTT. This codes for CASSSGQLNEKLFF.

This clonotype showed up just a few times. The V call is TRBV7-9, the J call TRBJ2-1; 7 bases match TRBD1. J lost 6 bases, V lost 5 bases, and 13 bases had no gene match. Germline CDR1 is SEHNR and CDR2 is FQNEAQ (reference sequence). This CDR3 has 16 residues. The CDR3 region has the DNA TGTGCCAGCAGCCCATCGGGGACAGTTAGGCCCAATGAGCAGTTCTTC. Its protein product is CASSPSGTVRPNEQFF.

This clonotype was counted at least ten times. The rearrangement joins TRBV7-9 to TRBJ2-3; D is undetermined. This CDR3 contains 14 residues. The germline gives CDR1 SEHNR, CDR2 FQNEAQ (reference sequence). Trimming took 5 bases from V and 1 from J, leaving 10 bases between them. The CDR3 nucleotides are TGTGCCAGCAGCCCACCCTTTCGCACAGATACGCAGTATTTT. This encodes CASSPPFRTDTQYF.

This clonotype appeared a few times. The V and J genes are TRBV6-2 or TRBV6-3 and TRBJ2-3; the D gene could be TRBD1 or TRBD2 (5 bases each). CDR1 MNHEY and CDR2 SVGEGT come from the germline V gene. Trimming cost V 4 bases and J 6 bases, with 11 bases left between them. The CDR3 totals 13 residues. CDR3 in amino acids: CASSWGPADTQYF. The CDR3, as DNA: TGTGCCAGCAGTTGGGGACCCGCGGATACGCAGTATTTT.

J is TRBJ2-5 and V is TRBV5-1; D remains unclear. Per the germline V gene, CDR1 is SGHRS and CDR2 is YFSETQ. The CDR3 extends over 14 amino acids. V was trimmed by 0 bases and J by 2 bases, leaving 8 bases between them. The DNA of the CDR3 is TGCGCCAGCAGCTTGGTGGCGGATCAAGAGACCCAGTACTTC. Translating gives CASSLVADQETQYF.

This clonotype turned up a few times. The gene calls are TRBV9 and TRBJ2-3, with 10 positions matching TRBD2. Germline CDR1 reads SGDLS; CDR2 reads YYNGEE. The CDR3 loop spans 16 amino acids. The ends lost 3 bases at V and 6 bases at J; junction bases unmatched: 10. The CDR3 nucleotides are TGTGCCAGCAGCGCGAGGTCCCAGCGGGGGGGGGATACGCAGTATTTT. Translated, it gives CASSARSQRGGDTQYF.

A few counts support this clonotype. The gene calls are TRBV14 and TRBJ2-7, with D possibly TRBD1 on 5 matching bases. V was shortened by 0 bases and J by 10 bases, with 13 bases between the two germline ends. This CDR3 is 13 amino acids long. The germline V gene has CDR1 SGHDN and CDR2 FVKESK. CDR3 DNA: TGTGCCAGCAGCCAAGATCCCCGGCAGGGTCAGTACTTC. Translating gives CASSQDPRQGQYF.

The chain is built from TRBV7-9 and TRBJ2-5; 7 bases fit TRBD1. J gave up 1 base and V 5 bases, and 10 bases lay outside the gene matches. The germline CDR1 and CDR2 sequences are SEHNR and FQNEAQ (reference sequence). The CDR3 is made up of 16 amino acids. The CDR3, as DNA: TGTGCCAGCAGCCCGGGACAGACGATTATCCAAGAGACCCAGTACTTC. Translated, it gives CASSPGQTIIQETQYF.

This clonotype was picked up many times. This chain joins TRBV5-1 and TRBJ2-1, with TRBD2 as a possible D gene (6 bases). The CDR3 spans 15 residues. V dropped 4 bases and J dropped 7 bases, with 18 bases sitting between them. Germline CDR1 reads SGHRS; CDR2 reads YFSETQ. CDR3 sequence: CASSQGGARGNEQFF. The CDR3 DNA reads TGCGCCAGCAGCCAAGGAGGGGCGCGGGGTAATGAGCAGTTCTTC.

This chain uses TRBV6-1 with TRBJ2-1, with TRBD1 matching over 8 bases. Per germline, CDR1 MNHNS and CDR2 SASEGT. This CDR3 is 16 amino acids long. J lost 7 bases, V lost 1 base, and 9 bases had no gene match. CDR3 loop: CASSEEGGTGGNEQFF. Written as DNA, the CDR3 is TGTGCCAGCAGTGAAGAGGGGGGTACAGGGGGTAATGAGCAGTTCTTC.

This chain links TRBV7-3 with TRBJ2-2, with D hard to call. CDR3 length: 13 amino acids. Deletions cut 5 bases from V and 6 bases from J, with 10 bases between. Germline CDR1 reads SGHTA; CDR2 reads FQGTGA. Written as DNA, the CDR3 is TGTGCCAGCAGCCCCATGGCGGCCGGGGAGCTGTTTTTT. This translates into CASSPMAAGELFF.

In its sample, this clonotype was seen a few times. The CDR3 reads CASSYASGAGGYTF. DNA for the CDR3: TGTGCCAGCAGTTACGCCTCCGGGGCCGGTGGCTACACCTTC. This rearrangement joins TRBV6-2 or TRBV6-3 to TRBJ1-2; D might be TRBD1 (5 bases). Germline CDR1 MNHEY, CDR2 SVGEGT. The CDR3 spans 14 residues. The V end lost 2 bases, the J end lost 7 bases, and 14 bases lay between the germline ends.